This is a list of T cell receptor beta chains from one sample in a study of blood T cell repertoires in COVID-19. Profiling relied on immunoSEQ multiplex PCR, and the TCRdb table lists in-frame clones only, not all of them. The sample lists about 210,000 clones; under 85% were seen once. Sequencing was performed on peripheral blood. These receptors were obtained from a woman older than 75 with COVID-19, enrolled during active disease. Each CDR3 is given with its conserved first and last residue. Fields, in order: CDR3 length, clone size, D gene, V gene, J gene, CDR3 protein, CDR3 DNA. A D gene is named only where the DNA matches it firmly. Expanded clones are given a class, and other clones once, few, many or no size at all.

>16|once|-|TRBV7-8|TRBJ1-5
CASSLAGVQGIQPQHF
TGTGCCAGCAGCTTAGCCGGGGTACAGGGAATTCAGCCCCAGCATTTT
>15|-|-|TRBV28|TRBJ2-2
CASSFWGANTGELFF
TGTGCCAGCAGTTTCTGGGGGGCGAACACCGGGGAGCTGTTTTTT
>14|-|-|TRBV19|TRBJ2-1
CASSIQGGPNEQFF
TGTGCCAGTAGTATCCAGGGCGGCCCGAATGAGCAGTTCTTC
>12|-|-|TRBV5-6|TRBJ1-2
CASSPTGYGYTF
TGTGCCAGCAGCCCGACAGGCTATGGCTACACCTTC
>14|-|TRBD1|TRBV5-6|TRBJ1-5
CASSLANRGEPQHF
TGTGCCAGCAGCTTGGCCAACAGGGGGGAGCCCCAGCATTTT
>16|-|TRBD1|TRBV2|TRBJ1-2
CASIPGTGPANYGYTF
TGTGCCAGCATACCCGGGACAGGGCCAGCTAACTATGGCTACACCTTC
>17|-|TRBD1|TRBV3-1/TRBV3-2|TRBJ1-3
CASSLSSGTGTRNTIYF
TGTGCCAGCAGCCTCTCGTCCGGGACAGGGACGCGAAACACCATATATTTT
>11|once|-|TRBV3-1/TRBV3-2|TRBJ1-6
CASSHAGPLHF
TGTGCCAGCAGCCACGCAGGGCCCCTCCACTTT
>19|once|TRBD2|TRBV3-1/TRBV3-2|TRBJ2-1
CASSQDGRGGVTSYNEQFF
TGTGCCAGCAGCCAAGATGGGCGGGGGGGCGTGACCTCCTACAATGAGCAGTTCTTC
>18|-|TRBD1|TRBV23-1|TRBJ2-5
CASSQSKGTGAYQETQYF
TGCGCCAGCAGTCAATCGAAGGGGACAGGGGCGTACCAAGAGACCCAGTACTTC
>14|-|TRBD2|TRBV7-9|TRBJ2-7
CASSGGEGGYEQYF
TGTGCCAGCAGCGGTGGGGAGGGCGGCTACGAGCAGTACTTC
>16|few|-|TRBV3-1/TRBV3-2|TRBJ2-7
CASSPEWGGVSYEQYF
TGTGCCAGCAGCCCCGAATGGGGGGGCGTGTCCTACGAGCAGTACTTC
>15|few|TRBD2|TRBV27|TRBJ2-2
CASSAWTSGTGELFF
TGTGCCAGCAGTGCCTGGACTAGCGGGACCGGGGAGCTGTTTTTT
>16|-|-|TRBV19|TRBJ1-2
CASSFQVEYVLGGYTF
TGTGCCAGTAGTTTCCAGGTTGAGTACGTATTGGGTGGCTACACCTTC
>14|-|TRBD2|TRBV6-5|TRBJ2-1
CASTPGLASDEQFF
TGTGCCAGCACCCCGGGACTAGCGTCCGATGAGCAGTTCTTC
>15|few|TRBD1|TRBV24-1|TRBJ2-5
CATSDSGTGGETQYF
TGTGCCACCAGTGACTCCGGAACAGGGGGAGAGACCCAGTACTTC
>16|-|-|TRBV5-1|TRBJ1-3
CASSPEPTGTGNTIYF
TGCGCCAGCAGCCCCGAGCCGACAGGAACTGGAAACACCATATATTTT
>15|-|-|TRBV18|TRBJ1-5
CASSPNEGSNQPQHF
TGTGCCAGCTCACCCAATGAGGGTAGCAATCAGCCCCAGCATTTT
>11|-|-|TRBV10-3|TRBJ1-1
CASNSYTEAFF
TGTGCCAGCAACAGCTACACTGAAGCTTTCTTT
>15|-|TRBD1|TRBV5-5|TRBJ1-1
CASILRGQLNTEAFF
TGTGCCAGCATCCTAAGGGGACAGCTGAACACTGAAGCTTTCTTT
>13|-|-|TRBV10-2|TRBJ1-5
CASSEPGNQPQHF
TGCGCCAGCAGTGAGCCAGGGAATCAGCCCCAGCATTTT
>14|-|TRBD2|TRBV11-3|TRBJ2-1
CASSLGLAMGEQFF
TGTGCCAGCAGCTTGGGACTAGCGATGGGTGAGCAGTTCTTC
>14|-|TRBD1|TRBV3-1/TRBV3-2|TRBJ1-2
CASSQDWDRGGYTF
TGTGCCAGCAGCCAAGATTGGGACAGGGGTGGCTACACCTTC
>17|-|TRBD2|TRBV19|TRBJ2-7
CASSISTSGGAGNEQYF
TGTGCCAGTAGTATCTCGACTAGCGGGGGGGCCGGCAACGAGCAGTACTTC
>15|once|-|TRBV19|TRBJ2-3
CASSPAWLRTDTQYF
TGTGCCAGTAGCCCAGCGTGGTTGCGCACAGATACGCAGTATTTT
>13|-|-|TRBV6-5|TRBJ1-1
CASIGQGNTEAFF
TGTGCCAGCATAGGGCAGGGGAACACTGAAGCTTTCTTT
>13|-|-|TRBV19|TRBJ1-6
CASSKGSGSPLHF
TGTGCCAGTAGTAAGGGGTCGGGTTCACCCCTCCACTTT
>14|-|TRBD2|TRBV3-1/TRBV3-2|TRBJ2-1
CASSQVQTSGKQFF
TGTGCCAGCAGCCAAGTCCAGACTAGCGGGAAGCAGTTCTTC
>15|-|-|TRBV19|TRBJ1-1
CATRGRYSLNTEAFF
TGTGCCACGAGAGGTCGGTACTCCTTGAACACTGAAGCTTTCTTT
>17|-|-|TRBV5-1|TRBJ1-4
CASSSSPLSGWDEKLFF
TGCGCCAGCAGCTCATCACCCTTGTCAGGGTGGGATGAAAAACTGTTTTTT
>10|once|-|TRBV6-5|TRBJ2-5
CASADETQYF
TGTGCCAGTGCGGATGAGACCCAGTACTTC
>13|-|-|TRBV2|TRBJ1-1
CASSEGRGTEAFF
TGTGCCAGCAGTGAAGGAAGGGGCACTGAAGCTTTCTTT
>13|-|-|TRBV5-1|TRBJ2-3
CASRLEGADTQYF
TGCGCCAGCAGGCTGGAGGGAGCAGATACGCAGTATTTT
>15|-|TRBD2|TRBV7-9|TRBJ2-3
CASKAGAAGADTQYF
TGTGCCAGCAAGGCTGGCGCGGCGGGGGCAGATACGCAGTATTTT
>12|once|-|TRBV6-5|TRBJ2-5
CASTAGPRTQYF
TGTGCCAGCACGGCGGGCCCACGGACCCAGTACTTC
>14|once|TRBD2|TRBV6-1|TRBJ2-7
CASSVSPGGYEQYF
TGTGCCAGCAGTGTTTCCCCGGGGGGCTACGAGCAGTACTTC
>13|-|-|TRBV6-5|TRBJ2-1
CASSGSSYNEQFF
TGTGCCAGCAGCGGGAGCTCCTACAATGAGCAGTTCTTC
>15|once|TRBD1|TRBV18|TRBJ1-1
CASSPRSGTGREAFF
TGTGCCAGCTCACCACGGAGCGGGACAGGGCGTGAAGCTTTCTTT
>18|-|TRBD1|TRBV15|TRBJ2-2
CATSRDRAGTGGTGELFF
TGTGCCACCAGCAGAGATCGAGCTGGGACAGGGGGTACCGGGGAGCTGTTTTTT
>16|-|-|TRBV7-9|TRBJ1-6
CASSLSGGVPNSPLHF
TGTGCCAGCAGCTTATCAGGAGGGGTACCTAATTCACCCCTCCACTTT
>15|-|TRBD1|TRBV28|TRBJ1-6
CASRSGQGLNSPLHF
TGTGCCAGCAGGTCGGGACAGGGCCTTAATTCACCCCTCCACTTT
>14|-|TRBD1|TRBV15|TRBJ2-3
CATSNPDRGDTQYF
TGTGCCACCAGCAACCCCGACAGGGGTGATACGCAGTATTTT
>13|-|-|TRBV12-3/TRBV12-4|TRBJ2-7
CASSLAGSGEQYF
TGTGCCAGCAGTTTGGCAGGGTCAGGCGAGCAGTACTTC
>17|-|TRBD2|TRBV11-2|TRBJ2-5
CASSSLGEGGDRETQYF
TGTGCCAGCAGCTCCTTGGGTGAGGGAGGGGACCGAGAGACCCAGTACTTC
>14|-|TRBD1|TRBV6-5|TRBJ2-3
CASSYRGGTDTQYF
TGTGCCAGTTCATACAGGGGAGGCACAGATACGCAGTATTTT
>14|-|-|TRBV4-1|TRBJ2-7
CASSQPRVAYEQYF
TGCGCCAGCAGCCAACCCAGGGTGGCTTACGAGCAGTACTTC
>15|-|TRBD2|TRBV5-5|TRBJ2-5
CASRQSGGAAETQYF
TGTGCCAGCAGACAAAGCGGGGGGGCCGCGGAGACCCAGTACTTC
>14|few|-|TRBV7-9|TRBJ1-2
CASSLLQAPYGYTF
TGTGCCAGCAGCTTATTGCAAGCTCCCTATGGCTACACCTTC
>15|-|TRBD1|TRBV7-2|TRBJ1-2
CASTLVGTDGYGYTF
TGTGCCAGCACTCTAGTGGGGACAGACGGCTATGGCTACACCTTC
>16|-|-|TRBV5-1|TRBJ2-7
CASSLARASSRTEQYF
TGCGCCAGCAGCTTGGCCCGTGCTAGCAGCCGTACCGAGCAGTACTTC
>20|-|-|TRBV7-8|TRBJ1-3
CASSLGRIATTGISGNTIYF
TGTGCCAGCAGCTTAGGACGGATTGCGACAACGGGGATTTCTGGAAACACCATATATTTT
>14|-|-|TRBV5-1|TRBJ2-6
CASSTQSGANVLTF
TGCGCCAGCAGTACGCAGTCTGGGGCCAACGTCCTGACTTTC
>11|-|TRBD2|TRBV2|TRBJ2-5
CASGRGETQYF
TGTGCCAGCGGGAGGGGAGAGACCCAGTACTTC
>14|-|-|TRBV19|TRBJ1-1
CASSIIAGDTEAFF
TGTGCCAGTAGTATAATCGCAGGGGACACTGAAGCTTTCTTT
>15|-|-|TRBV5-8|TRBJ2-5
CASSHSIHGGETQYF
TGTGCCAGCAGCCACTCCATACACGGAGGGGAGACCCAGTACTTC